This T cell receptor beta chain is drawn from a study of blood T cell repertoires in COVID-19. For the study at large: Specimens from acute and convalescent COVID-19 originated in the United States, Italy and Spain. The analysed material was cDNA or gDNA that came from T cells, B-cell-depleted T cells, or PBMCs.

Original processing methods: The authors estimated nucleated cell counts from reference gene primer amplification. TCRdb's copy holds only in-frame clones and misses some; the assay was immunoSEQ multiplex PCR. Clonal size and the V and J genes are those of that table, whereas D and trimming came from the DNA. The table has some 66,000 clones, 82% seen once; the top ten hold approximately 6.6%. Trimming took 5 bases from V and 4 from J; bases not matched to a gene: 17. CDR1 is SGHRS, CDR2 YFSETQ, per germline. This CDR3 is 17 amino acids long. Sequenced: peripheral blood. The clonotype originates from a man between 60 and 70 years old with acute or convalescent COVID-19. The chain is built from TRBV5-1 and TRBJ1-2; 7 positions agree with TRBD1. The CDR3 is CASRHGGGGTLGYGYTF. The CDR3 DNA follows: TGCGCCAGCAGACACGGAGGAGGGGGCACCCTCGGCTATGGCTACACCTTC.